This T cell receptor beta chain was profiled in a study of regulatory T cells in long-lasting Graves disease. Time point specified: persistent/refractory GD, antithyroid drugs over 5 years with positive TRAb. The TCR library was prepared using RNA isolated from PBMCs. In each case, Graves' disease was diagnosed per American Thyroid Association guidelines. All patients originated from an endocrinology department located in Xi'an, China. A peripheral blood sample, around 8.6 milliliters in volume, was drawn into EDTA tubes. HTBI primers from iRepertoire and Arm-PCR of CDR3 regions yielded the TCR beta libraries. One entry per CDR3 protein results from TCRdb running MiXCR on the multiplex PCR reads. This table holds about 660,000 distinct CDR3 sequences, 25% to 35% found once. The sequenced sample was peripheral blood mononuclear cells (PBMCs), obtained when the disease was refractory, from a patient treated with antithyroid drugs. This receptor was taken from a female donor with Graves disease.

The CDR3 DNA sequence: TGTGCCAGCAGCTTACGGGAGAGGGGCAACACTGAAGCTTTCTTT. Amino acid sequence: CASSLRERGNTEAFF. V and J are TRBV11-2 and TRBJ1-1, with a possible D match to TRBD1 (5 bases). This CDR3 region has 15 residues. Per the germline V gene, CDR1 is SGHAT and CDR2 is FQNNGV. Trimming left V 2 bases short and J 2 bases short, with 12 bases between.